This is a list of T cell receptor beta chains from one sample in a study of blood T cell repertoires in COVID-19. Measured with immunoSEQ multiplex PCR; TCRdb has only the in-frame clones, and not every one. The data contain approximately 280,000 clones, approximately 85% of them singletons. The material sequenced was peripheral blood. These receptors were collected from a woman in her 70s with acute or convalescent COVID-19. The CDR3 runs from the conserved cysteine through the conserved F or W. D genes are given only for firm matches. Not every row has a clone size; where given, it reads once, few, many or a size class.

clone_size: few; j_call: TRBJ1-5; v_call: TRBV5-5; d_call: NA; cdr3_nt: TGTGCCAGCAGCTCCATACAGGGCCAGCCCCAGCATTTT; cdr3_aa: CASSSIQGQPQHF
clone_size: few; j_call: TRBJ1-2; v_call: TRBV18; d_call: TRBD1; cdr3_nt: TGTGCCAGCTCACAGCCGGGGACAGAGAGCTATGGCTACACCTTC; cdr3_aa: CASSQPGTESYGYTF
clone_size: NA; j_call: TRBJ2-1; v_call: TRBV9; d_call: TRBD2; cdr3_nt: TGTGCCAGCAGGGGACTTAGCGGGGGCCCGGCCTACAATGAGCAGTTCTTC; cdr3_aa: CASRGLSGGPAYNEQFF
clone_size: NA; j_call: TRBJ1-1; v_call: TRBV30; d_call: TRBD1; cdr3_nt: TGTGCCTGGATGGGACAGTCGAACACTGAAGCTTTCTTT; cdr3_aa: CAWMGQSNTEAFF
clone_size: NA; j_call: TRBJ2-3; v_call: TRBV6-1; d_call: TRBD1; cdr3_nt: TGTGCCAGCAGTGAAATCGGGACAGGGGGCGCAGGGTTCCCCGATACGCAGTATTTT; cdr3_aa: CASSEIGTGGAGFPDTQYF
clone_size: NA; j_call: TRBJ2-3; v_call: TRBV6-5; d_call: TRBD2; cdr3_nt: TGTGCCAGCAGCCCAGGACTAGCGGGGGCAGATACGCAGTATTTT; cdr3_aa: CASSPGLAGADTQYF
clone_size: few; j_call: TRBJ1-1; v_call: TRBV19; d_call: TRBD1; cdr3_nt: TGTGCCAGTACCCTATCCGGGACAGGGTGGGTCACTGAAGCTTTCTTT; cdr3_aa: CASTLSGTGWVTEAFF
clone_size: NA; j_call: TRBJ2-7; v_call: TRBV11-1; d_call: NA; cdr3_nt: TGTGCCAGCAGCTCACCCCAAGGGGTCGAGCAGTACTTC; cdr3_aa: CASSSPQGVEQYF
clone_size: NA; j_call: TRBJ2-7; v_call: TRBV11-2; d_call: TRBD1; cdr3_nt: TGTGCCAGCAGCCAAGACAGGGGCCTTGAGCAGTACTTC; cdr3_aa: CASSQDRGLEQYF
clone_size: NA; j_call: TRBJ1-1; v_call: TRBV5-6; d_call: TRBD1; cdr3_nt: TGTGCCAGCCACCGGACAGGTGAAGCTTTCTTT; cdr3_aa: CASHRTGEAFF
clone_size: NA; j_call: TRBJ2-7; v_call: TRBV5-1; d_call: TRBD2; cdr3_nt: TGCGCCAGCAATGCGCTAGCGGGGGGGTACGAGCAGTACTTC; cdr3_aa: CASNALAGGYEQYF
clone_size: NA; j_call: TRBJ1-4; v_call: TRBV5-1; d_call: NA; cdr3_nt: TGCGCCAGCAGCTTGGAAGCGCTTAATGAAAAACTGTTTTTT; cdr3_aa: CASSLEALNEKLFF
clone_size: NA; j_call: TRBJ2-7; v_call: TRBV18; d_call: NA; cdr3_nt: TGTGCCAGCTCCCCGGACGGGGGATCCATCTCCGCTGGGGGACCCGGCGAGCAGTACTTC; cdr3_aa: CASSPDGGSISAGGPGEQYF
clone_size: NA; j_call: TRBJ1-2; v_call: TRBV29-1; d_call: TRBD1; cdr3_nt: TGCAGCGGATCCGGACAGGGTAATGGCTACACCTTC; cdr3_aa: CSGSGQGNGYTF
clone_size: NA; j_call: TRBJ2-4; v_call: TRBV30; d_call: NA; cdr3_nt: TGTGCCTGGAGTCCCAGGGAAAACATTCAGTACTTC; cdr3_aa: CAWSPRENIQYF
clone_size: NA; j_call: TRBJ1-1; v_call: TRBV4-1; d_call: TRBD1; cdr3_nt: TGCGCCAGCAGCCAAGGACCGGGACAGAAGAACACTGAAGCTTTCTTT; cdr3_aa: CASSQGPGQKNTEAFF
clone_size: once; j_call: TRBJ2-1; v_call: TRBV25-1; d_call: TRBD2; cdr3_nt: TGTGCCAGCAGGGGGACTAGCGGGGGGGTAGGTGAGCAGTTCTTC; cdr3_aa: CASRGTSGGVGEQFF
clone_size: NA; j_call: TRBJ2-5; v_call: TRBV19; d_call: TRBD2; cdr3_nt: TGTGCCAGTGGGCCTCCGGGGGGGCGGATGGAGACCCAGTACTTC; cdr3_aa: CASGPPGGRMETQYF
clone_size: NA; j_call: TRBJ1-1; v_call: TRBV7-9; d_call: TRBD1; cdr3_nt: TGTGCCAGCAGCCCAAGACAGGGCCTAGGGGCTGAAGCTTTCTTT; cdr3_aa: CASSPRQGLGAEAFF
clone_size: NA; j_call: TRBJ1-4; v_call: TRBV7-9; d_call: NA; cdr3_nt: TGTGCCAGCAGCTTATCGTCCGGTGTTAATGAAAAACTGTTTTTT; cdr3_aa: CASSLSSGVNEKLFF
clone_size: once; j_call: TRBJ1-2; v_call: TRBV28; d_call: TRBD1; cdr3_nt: TGTGCCAGCATTACCCCGGGGTCAGGGGGCATTCTTGGAAGGGGCTACACCTTC; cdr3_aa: CASITPGSGGILGRGYTF
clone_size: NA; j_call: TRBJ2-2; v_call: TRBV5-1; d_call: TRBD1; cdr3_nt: TGCGCCAGCAGCTTGCGGACAGGAGCGGCCGGGGAGCTGTTTTTT; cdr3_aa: CASSLRTGAAGELFF
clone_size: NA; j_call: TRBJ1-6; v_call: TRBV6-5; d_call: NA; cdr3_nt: TGTGCCAGCAGTCTGGAAAACAGGGATTCACCCCTCCACTTT; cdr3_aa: CASSLENRDSPLHF
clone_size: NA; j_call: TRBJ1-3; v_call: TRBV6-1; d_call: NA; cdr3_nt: TGTGCCAGCAGTGAAGGTGTGGGCAACTCTGGAAACACCATATATTTT; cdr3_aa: CASSEGVGNSGNTIYF
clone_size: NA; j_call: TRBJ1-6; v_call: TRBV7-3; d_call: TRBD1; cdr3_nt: TGTGCCAGCAGCTATACAGGGGAGGACTCACCCCTCCACTTT; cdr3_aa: CASSYTGEDSPLHF
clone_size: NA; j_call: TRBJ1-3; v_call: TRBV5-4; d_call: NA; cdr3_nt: TGTGCCAGCAGCTCCAACATCCGAAACACCATATATTTT; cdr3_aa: CASSSNIRNTIYF
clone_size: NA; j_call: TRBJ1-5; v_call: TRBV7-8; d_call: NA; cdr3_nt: TGTGCCAGCAGCTTAGTTCCGAAACTCAATCAGCCCCAGCATTTT; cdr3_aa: CASSLVPKLNQPQHF
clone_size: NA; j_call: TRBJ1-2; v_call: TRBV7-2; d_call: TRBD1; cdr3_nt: TGTGCCAGCAGCTCCGAGGCCGACAGGGCTGGCTACACCTTC; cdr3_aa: CASSSEADRAGYTF
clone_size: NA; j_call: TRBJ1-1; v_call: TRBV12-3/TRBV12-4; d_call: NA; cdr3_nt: TGTGCCAGCAGTTGGACAGATTACACTGAAGCTTTCTTT; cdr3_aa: CASSWTDYTEAFF
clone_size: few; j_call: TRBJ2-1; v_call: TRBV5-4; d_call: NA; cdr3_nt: TGTGCCAGCAGCTTGGCAGGGGGGCTCTACAATGAGCAGTTCTTC; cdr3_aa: CASSLAGGLYNEQFF
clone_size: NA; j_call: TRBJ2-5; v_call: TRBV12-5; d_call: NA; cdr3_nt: TGTGCTAGTGGTTATACCCGGCCGGGGGAGACCCAGTACTTC; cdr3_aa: CASGYTRPGETQYF
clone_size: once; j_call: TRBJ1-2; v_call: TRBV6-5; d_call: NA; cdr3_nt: TGTGCCAGCATTTCCTCTCGGGGGGCGAGTGGCTACACCTTC; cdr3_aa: CASISSRGASGYTF
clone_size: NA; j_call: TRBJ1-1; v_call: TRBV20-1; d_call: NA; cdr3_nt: TGCAGTGCCCGGGGGAACACTGAAGCTTTCTTT; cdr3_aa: CSARGNTEAFF
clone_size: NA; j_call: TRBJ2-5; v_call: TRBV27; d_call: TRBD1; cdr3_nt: TGTGCCAGCAGCTCAATATTCCACCCGGGGACAGTATCCCAAGAGACCCAGTACTTC; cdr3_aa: CASSSIFHPGTVSQETQYF
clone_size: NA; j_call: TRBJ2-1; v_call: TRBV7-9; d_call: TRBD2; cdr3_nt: TGTGCCAGCAGCTGGCGACTAGCTTTGTCCAATGAGCAGTTCTTC; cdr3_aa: CASSWRLALSNEQFF